Presented here are 3 T cell receptor beta chains from one specimen sequenced in a study of neoadjuvant anti-PD-1 for oral cavity cancer. Repertoires were generated with immunoSEQ multiplex PCR, while TCRdb's copy carries only in-frame clones and drops some. In the table there are about 14,000 clones, approximately 70% of which are singletons. Sequences were derived from PBMCs, sampled before nivolumab (anti-PD-1) treatment. The source is a person aged 40 to 85 with oral cavity squamous cell carcinoma.

The chain carries TRBV10-2 and TRBJ2-7; D perhaps matches TRBD1 (5 bases). Germline loops: CDR1 WSHSY, CDR2 SAAADI. The CDR3 has 15 residues. Trimming shortened V by 3 bases and J by 2 bases, and 14 bases separated the two germline ends. The CDR3 loop is CASSEIGVPTYEQYF. The CDR3 DNA follows: TGCGCCAGCAGTGAAATAGGGGTACCCACCTACGAGCAGTACTTC.

The chain joins TRBV7-8 to TRBJ2-7, with 10 bases aligning to TRBD1. Trimming took 0 bases from V and 4 from J; bases not matched to a gene: 9. The CDR3 length is 17 residues. Germline lookup yields CDR1 SGHVS and CDR2 FQNEAQ. For the CDR3, the DNA is TGTGCCAGCAGCTTAGCCTGGGGAGACAGGGGGCAATACGAGCAGTACTTC. It specifies CASSLAWGDRGQYEQYF.

The genes are TRBV4-1 and TRBJ1-2, with D possibly TRBD1 on 6 matching bases. Germline CDR1 is MGHRA and CDR2 is YSYEKL. V was clipped by 3 bases and J by 6 bases, with 14 bases between them. CDR3 length: 14 residues. CDR3 residues: CASSHPGQRNGYTF. In DNA form, the CDR3 reads TGCGCCAGCAGCCACCCTGGACAGCGGAATGGCTACACCTTC.